This T cell receptor (beta chain) was sequenced in a study of graft-versus-host responses after intestinal transplantation. Study-level information: Grafts that recipients had were multivisceral, liver-intestinal, or isolated intestinal transplants. Findings of the study overall: Some GvH clones were seen earlier in gut or blood, suggesting intestinal origin.

For this clone: Its target is unknown.

Some clones are missing from TCRdb's copy, which holds only in-frame ones; the method was immunoSEQ multiplex PCR. The sample lists under 150,000 clones, 90% seen once, with 0.18% in the top ten. CDR1 SGHRS and CDR2 YFSETQ come from the germline V gene. With 4 bases removed from V and 5 bases from J, the gap between germline ends came to 15 bases. CDR3 size: 14 residues. The gene calls are TRBV5-1 and TRBJ1-1; TRBD1 is a possible D gene (5 bases). The sequence was obtained from a human donor who received an intestinal transplant. The material was unstimulated CD4+ T cells sorted from spleen or lymph node cells, obtained before intestinal transplant. This CDR3 reads CASSPAGRGTEAFF. Written as DNA, the CDR3 is TGCGCCAGCAGCCCGGCAGGGCGGGGAACTGAAGCTTTCTTT.